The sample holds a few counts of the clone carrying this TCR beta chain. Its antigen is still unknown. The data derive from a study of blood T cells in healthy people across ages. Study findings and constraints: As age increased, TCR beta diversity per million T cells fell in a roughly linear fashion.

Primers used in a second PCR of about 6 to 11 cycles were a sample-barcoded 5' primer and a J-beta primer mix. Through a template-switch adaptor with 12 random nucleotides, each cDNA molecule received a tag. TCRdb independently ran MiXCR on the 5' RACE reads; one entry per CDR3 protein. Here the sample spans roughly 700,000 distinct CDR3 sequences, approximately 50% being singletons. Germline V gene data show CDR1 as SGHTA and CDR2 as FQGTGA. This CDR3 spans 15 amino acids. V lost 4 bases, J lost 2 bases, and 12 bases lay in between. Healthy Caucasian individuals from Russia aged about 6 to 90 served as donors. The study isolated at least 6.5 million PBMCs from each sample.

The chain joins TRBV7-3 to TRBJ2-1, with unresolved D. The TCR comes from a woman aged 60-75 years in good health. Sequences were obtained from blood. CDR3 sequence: CASSSEARAYNEQFF. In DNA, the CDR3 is TGTGCCAGCAGCTCCGAGGCCAGAGCCTACAATGAGCAGTTCTTC. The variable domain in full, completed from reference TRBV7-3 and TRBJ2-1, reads GAGVSQTPSNKVTEKGKYVELRCDPISGHTALYWYRQSLGQGPEFLIYFQGTGAADDSGLPNDRFFAVRPEGSVSTLKIQRTERGDSAVYLCASSSEARAYNEQFFGPGTRLTVL.